The source of this T cell receptor (beta chain) is a study of blood T cells in healthy people across ages. The study's findings and limits: Estimated diversity across one million T cells was deemed an underestimate. Using unsorted PBMCs precluded a conclusive naive versus antigen-experienced comparison.

Extracted total RNA amounted to at least 5.5 micrograms for each sample. Note on this clonotype: The antigen is unknown.

The CDR3 spans 15 residues. Germline loops: CDR1 DFQATT, CDR2 SNEGSKA (reference sequence). Deletions cut 6 bases from V and 3 bases from J, with 21 bases between. PCR was performed a second time for about 6 to 12 cycles using a sample-barcoded 5' primer and a J-beta primer mix. TCRdb re-derived calls from the 5' RACE reads in MiXCR, one entry per CDR3 protein. The data contain about 1.1 million distinct CDR3 sequences, roughly two fifths of them singletons. The V and J genes are TRBV20-1 and TRBJ2-7; D uncertain. The receptor's source is a man younger than 35 in good health. Sequencing was carried out using blood. The CDR3 nucleotides read TGCAGTGCGCCGGTAGGGTCCCAACTCTTCTACGAGCAGTACTTC. Its protein is CSAPVGSQLFYEQYF.